This T cell receptor beta chain is drawn from a study of T cells in Graves' hyperthyroidism and ophthalmopathy. As for this clonotype: This may arise from a read error, as a much more abundant clone is one base away.

The CDR3 loop spans 14 amino acids. V dropped 7 bases and J dropped 2; count of bases not matched to a gene: 10. Germline loops: CDR1 DFQATT, CDR2 SNEGSKA (reference sequence). Regions amplified from RNA transcripts were the TCR beta CDR3 regions. A set of HTBI primers served as the primers for a first-round RT-PCR of the TCR CDR3. Via MiXCR, TCRdb re-called the multiplex PCR reads, giving one row per CDR3 protein. The data contain hundreds of thousands of distinct CDR3 sequences, about 15% of them singletons. Each diagnosis drew on symptoms, thyroxine, TRAb, thyroid ultrasound and orbital computed tomography findings.

The TCR originated in a young man with Graves' ophthalmopathy. The chain links TRBV20-1 to TRBJ2-7, with TRBD1 matching 8 bases. The sample was blood. The CDR3 DNA reads as TGCAGTGATAACGGACAGGGAGTCGCCTACGAGCAGTACTTC. Residues: CSDNGQGVAYEQYF.